The TCR beta chain described here comes from a study of PD-L1 blockade in urothelial cancer. Whole-study context: The patients' atezolizumab therapy, 1,200 mg intravenously every 3 weeks, started at some point between 2013 and 2014. Blood samples had a median of around 150,000 T cells. Study conclusions and caveats: At the 3-week point, tumor-associated blood clones expanded more in durable-benefit patients.

The V and J ends lost 7 bases and 2 bases respectively, with 17 bases between them. The CDR3 is made up of 16 amino acids. Germline V lookup: CDR1 MDHEN, CDR2 SYDVKM. PCRs each included synthetic TCR analog templates spiked in. Sequencing used immunoSEQ multiplex PCR; TCRdb keeps in-frame clones, though not all of them. The table lists approximately 100,000 clones, 91% of them singletons. Details on this clone: Its antigen is currently unknown.

Specimen: PBMCs, collected around atezolizumab (anti-PD-L1) treatment. The TCR comes from an elderly woman with urothelial cancer. The chain couples TRBV28 to TRBJ1-4; maybe TRBD1 (5 bases). The CDR3 nucleotides are TGTGCCAGCACGGGAGGGGCCCATGGGACTAATGAAAAACTGTTTTTT. This translates into CASTGGAHGTNEKLFF.